This is a list of T cell receptor beta chains from one sample in a study of T cell responses to AZD1222 COVID-19 vaccine. Assay used: immunoSEQ multiplex PCR; TCRdb lists only in-frame clones, some missing. The repertoire holds approximately 150,000 clones, with 90% as singletons. Specimen: peripheral blood, collected 28 days after the second AZD1222 dose. These TCRs come from an adult who received the AZD1222 COVID-19 vaccine. CDR3s leave out the opening cysteine and the closing phenylalanine or tryptophan. A D gene is named only where the DNA matches it firmly. Clone sizes are given selectively: once, few, many, or a class where the clone is expanded.

d_gene,v_gene,j_gene,abundance,CDR3aa
-,TRBV2,TRBJ2-1,-,ASKIQGYNEQF
TRBD1,TRBV4-1,TRBJ1-2,-,ASSQAGGASNYGYT
-,TRBV2,TRBJ1-2,-,ASSEALLGAGYT
TRBD1,TRBV3-1/TRBV3-2,TRBJ1-2,-,ASSHTGQGGYGYT
TRBD1,TRBV19,TRBJ1-2,-,ASSIDRGRYGYT
-,TRBV6-5,TRBJ2-7,-,ASSLGPTYEQY
-,TRBV6-6,TRBJ1-2,once,ASSYLDNYGYT
-,TRBV9,TRBJ2-3,-,ASSVGRSGDTQY
-,TRBV20-1,TRBJ1-6,-,SASWGDTLH
TRBD1,TRBV30,TRBJ1-2,-,AWRTGGARALYGYT
-,TRBV3-1/TRBV3-2,TRBJ1-4,-,ASSLRARYEKLF
-,TRBV6-5,TRBJ1-6,-,ASSYSANVRSPLH
TRBD1,TRBV5-1,TRBJ2-2,-,ASSLDRGPNTGELF
-,TRBV4-1,TRBJ1-4,-,ASSQGGSFNEKLF
TRBD1,TRBV3-1/TRBV3-2,TRBJ2-7,-,ASSRTGIEYEQY
-,TRBV30,TRBJ1-2,-,AWNRASYGYT